This TCR beta chain came from a study of radiation and T cells in renal cell carcinoma. Whole-study results and caveats: From baseline, blood top tumor clonotypes peaked at 2 weeks post-radiation.

A word on this clone: The antigen is unknown.

Sequencing used immunoSEQ multiplex PCR; TCRdb keeps in-frame clones, though not all of them. The sample records roughly 160,000 clones, 88% being singletons. Described time point: blood 4 weeks post-SBRT, at nephrectomy. Treatment indicated: 15 Gy SBRT to primary tumor, nephrectomy 4 weeks later. The patient's renal cell carcinoma had clear cell pathology. The CDR3 is 12 amino acids. Trimming shortened V by 5 bases and J by 5 bases, and 9 bases separated the two germline ends. The germline CDR1 and CDR2 sequences are SNHLY and FYNNEI. The clonotype was recovered from a woman between 50 and 59 years old with renal cell carcinoma. The chain has TRBV2 and TRBJ1-2; a possible D gene is TRBD1 (6 bases). The starting material was blood, obtained from a patient whose treatment included radiotherapy and nephrectomy. DNA for the CDR3: TGTGCCAGCAGTCCTACAGGGTATGGCTACACCTTC. This translates into CASSPTGYGYTF.